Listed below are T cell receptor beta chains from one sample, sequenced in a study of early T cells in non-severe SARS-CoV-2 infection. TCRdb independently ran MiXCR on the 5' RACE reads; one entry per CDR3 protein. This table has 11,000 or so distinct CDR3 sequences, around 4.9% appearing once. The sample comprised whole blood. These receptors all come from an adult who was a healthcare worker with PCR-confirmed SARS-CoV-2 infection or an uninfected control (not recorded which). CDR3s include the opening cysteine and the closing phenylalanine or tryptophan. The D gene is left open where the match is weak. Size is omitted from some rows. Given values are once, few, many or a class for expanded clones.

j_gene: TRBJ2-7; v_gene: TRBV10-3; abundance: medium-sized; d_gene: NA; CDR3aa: CAMNQAGPSSYEQYF; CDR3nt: TGTGCCATGAATCAGGCGGGGCCGAGCTCCTACGAGCAGTACTTC
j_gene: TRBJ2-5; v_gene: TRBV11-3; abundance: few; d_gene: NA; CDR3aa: CASSLDSGQETQYF; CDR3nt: TGTGCCAGCAGCTTAGATTCGGGGCAAGAGACCCAGTACTTC
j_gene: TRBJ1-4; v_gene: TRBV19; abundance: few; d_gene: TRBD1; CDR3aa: CASSPRDSTSEKLFF; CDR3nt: TGTGCCAGTAGCCCCCGGGACAGCACATCTGAAAAACTGTTTTTT
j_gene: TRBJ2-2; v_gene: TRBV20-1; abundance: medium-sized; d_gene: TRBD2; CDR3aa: CSARVLAGPGDGELFF; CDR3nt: TGCAGTGCTAGAGTCCTAGCGGGGCCAGGCGACGGGGAGCTGTTTTTT
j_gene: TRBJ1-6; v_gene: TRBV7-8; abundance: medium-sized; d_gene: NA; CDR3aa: CASSLGEDSPLHF; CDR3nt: TGTGCCAGCAGCTTAGGGGAGGATTCACCCCTCCACTTT
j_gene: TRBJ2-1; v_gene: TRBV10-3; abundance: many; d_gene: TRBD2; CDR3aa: CAISPGLPETYNEQFF; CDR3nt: TGTGCCATCAGTCCGGGACTACCCGAAACCTACAATGAGCAGTTCTTC
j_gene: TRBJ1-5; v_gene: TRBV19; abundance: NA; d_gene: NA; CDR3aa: CASSRRDQPQHF; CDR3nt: TGTGCCAGTAGTCGCCGCGATCAGCCCCAGCATTTT
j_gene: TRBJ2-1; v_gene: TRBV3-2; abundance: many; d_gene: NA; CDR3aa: CASSYGQGGGREQFF; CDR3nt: TGTGCCAGCAGCTATGGACAGGGAGGGGGTCGCGAGCAGTTCTTC
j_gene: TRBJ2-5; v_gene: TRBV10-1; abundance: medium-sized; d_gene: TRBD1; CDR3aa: CASSAGGQETQYF; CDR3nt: TGCGCCAGCAGTGCAGGGGGCCAAGAGACCCAGTACTTC
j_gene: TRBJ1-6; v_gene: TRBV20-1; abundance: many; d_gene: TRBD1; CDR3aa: CSAPLTGRHSPLHF; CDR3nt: TGCAGTGCTCCCCTGACAGGGAGACATTCACCCCTCCACTTT
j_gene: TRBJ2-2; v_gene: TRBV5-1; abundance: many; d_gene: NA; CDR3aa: CASSYDFRTGTNTGELFF; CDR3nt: TGCGCCAGCAGCTACGATTTCCGGACTGGCACGAACACCGGGGAGCTGTTTTTT
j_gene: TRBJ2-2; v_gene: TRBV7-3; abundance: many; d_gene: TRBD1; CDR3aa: CASSSGGTGELFF; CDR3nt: TGTGCCAGCAGCTCAGGGGGTACCGGGGAGCTGTTTTTT
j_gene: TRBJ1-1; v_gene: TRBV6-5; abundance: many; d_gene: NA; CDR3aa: CASSRGEPNTEAFF; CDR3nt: TGTGCCAGCAGCCGCGGCGAACCCAACACTGAAGCTTTCTTT
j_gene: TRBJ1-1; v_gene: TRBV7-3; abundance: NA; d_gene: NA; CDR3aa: CASSSQGPGTEAFF; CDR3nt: TGTGCCAGCAGCTCACAGGGACCGGGCACTGAAGCTTTCTTT
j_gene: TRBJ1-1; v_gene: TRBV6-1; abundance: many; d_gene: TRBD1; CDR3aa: CASSKNPGQSMNTEAFF; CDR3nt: TGTGCCAGCAGTAAAAATCCGGGACAGAGTATGAACACTGAAGCTTTCTTT
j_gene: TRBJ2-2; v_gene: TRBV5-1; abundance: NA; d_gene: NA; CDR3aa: CASSSERSTGELFF; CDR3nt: TGCGCCAGCAGCTCCGAGCGGTCAACCGGGGAGCTGTTTTTT